This TCR beta chain was identified in a study of blood T cell repertoires in COVID-19. Sequencing used immunoSEQ multiplex PCR; TCRdb keeps in-frame clones, though not all of them. Found here are some 250,000 clones, roughly 83% of them singletons; the top ten hold approximately 10%. Germline trimming cut 7 bases from V and 6 bases from J; bases unmatched to any gene: 7. CDR3 length: 14 amino acids. CDR1 is MNHEY and CDR2 is SVGAGI in the germline V gene. Source material: peripheral blood. The rearrangement uses TRBV6-5 and TRBJ2-7, with 12 bases identical to TRBD2. The TCR comes from a woman older than 75 with acute or convalescent COVID-19. The CDR3 is CASNRLAGVTEQYF. The CDR3 coding sequence is TGTGCCAGCAACAGACTAGCGGGGGTGACCGAGCAGTACTTC.